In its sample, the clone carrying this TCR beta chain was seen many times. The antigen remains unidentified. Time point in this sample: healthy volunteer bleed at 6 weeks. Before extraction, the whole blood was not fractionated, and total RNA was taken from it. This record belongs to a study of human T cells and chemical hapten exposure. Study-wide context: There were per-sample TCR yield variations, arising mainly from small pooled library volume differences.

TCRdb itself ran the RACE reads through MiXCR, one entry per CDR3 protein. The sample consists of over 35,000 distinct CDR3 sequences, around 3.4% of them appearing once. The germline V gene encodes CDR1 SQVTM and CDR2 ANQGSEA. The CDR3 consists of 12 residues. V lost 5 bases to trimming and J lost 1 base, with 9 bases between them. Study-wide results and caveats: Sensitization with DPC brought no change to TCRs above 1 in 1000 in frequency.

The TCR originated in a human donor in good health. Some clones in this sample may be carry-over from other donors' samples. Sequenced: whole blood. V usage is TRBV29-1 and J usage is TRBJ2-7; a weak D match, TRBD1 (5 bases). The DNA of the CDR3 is TGCAGCGTTAGGCCAGGGTCCTACGAGCAGTACTTC. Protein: CSVRPGSYEQYF.